These T cell receptor beta chains were read from a single sample in a study of cytomegalovirus exposure and HLA in healthy donors. Sequenced by immunoSEQ multiplex PCR; TCRdb stores in-frame clones only, minus some. The sample yields approximately 120,000 clones, of which the top ten take up around 2.9%. The source material was PBMCs. These receptors all come from a man aged 30-40 years in good health and CMV-seronegative. The CDR3 runs from the conserved cysteine through the conserved F or W. The order of the fields is V gene, D gene, J gene, clone size, CDR3 protein, CDR3 DNA. D genes are given only for firm matches. Part of the rows lack a size; the others show once, few, many or a class for expanded clones.

TRBV7-2	TRBD1	TRBJ1-1	-	CASRPQQGPPYPEAFF	TGTGCCAGCAGACCTCAACAGGGGCCGCCTTACCCTGAAGCTTTCTTT
TRBV4-1	-	TRBJ2-3	-	CASSDVGGDTQYF	TGCGCCAGCAGCGACGTCGGAGGAGATACGCAGTATTTT
TRBV27	TRBD1	TRBJ1-4	medium-sized	CASSKKDRGGEKLFF	TGTGCCAGCAGTAAAAAGGACAGGGGCGGGGAAAAACTGTTTTTT
TRBV19	-	TRBJ2-5	-	CASRGSGPRETQYF	TGTGCCAGTAGGGGGTCAGGGCCCAGGGAGACCCAGTACTTC
TRBV28	TRBD1	TRBJ1-6	-	CASSPSQGNNSPLHF	TGTGCCAGCAGTCCATCACAGGGGAACAATTCACCCCTCCACTTT
TRBV2	-	TRBJ1-5	-	CASSAHGEGQPQHF	TGTGCCAGCAGTGCCCACGGGGAGGGACAGCCCCAGCATTTT
TRBV19	-	TRBJ2-2	-	CASSIVQGLTGELFF	TGTGCCAGTAGTATAGTCCAGGGTTTGACCGGGGAGCTGTTTTTT
TRBV11-2	-	TRBJ1-2	-	CASSFRNYGYTF	TGTGCCAGCAGCTTTCGGAACTATGGCTACACCTTC
TRBV7-8	-	TRBJ2-1	-	CASSFRGGDNEQFF	TGTGCCAGCAGCTTCAGGGGTGGGGACAATGAGCAGTTCTTC
TRBV4-1	-	TRBJ1-2	-	CASSQTLSRVNYGYTF	TGCGCCAGCAGCCAAACCCTAAGCAGGGTTAACTATGGCTACACCTTC
TRBV28	-	TRBJ2-3	-	CASSRVSVADTQYF	TGTGCCAGCAGCAGGGTATCGGTCGCAGATACGCAGTATTTT
TRBV5-1	TRBD1	TRBJ2-2	-	CASSLVDTPGQGLVGELFF	TGCGCCAGCAGCTTGGTCGACACACCGGGACAGGGGTTGGTCGGGGAGCTGTTTTTT
TRBV18	-	TRBJ2-7	-	CASSFQGGPLDEQYF	TGTGCCAGCTCATTCCAGGGGGGCCCTCTCGACGAGCAGTACTTC
TRBV7-8	TRBD2	TRBJ2-2	-	CASSLEGLAGDADTGELFF	TGTGCCAGCAGCTTAGAAGGACTAGCGGGAGATGCGGACACCGGGGAGCTGTTTTTT
TRBV28	TRBD1	TRBJ2-7	-	CASRETGDGNYEQYF	TGTGCCAGCAGGGAGACAGGGGACGGCAACTACGAGCAGTACTTC
TRBV7-2	-	TRBJ2-2	-	CASSLATDNTGELFF	TGTGCCAGCAGCTTAGCGACAGACAACACCGGGGAGCTGTTTTTT
TRBV6-4	TRBD2	TRBJ2-1	-	CASSDSTSGINEQFF	TGTGCCAGCAGTGACTCAACTAGCGGGATCAATGAGCAGTTCTTC
TRBV30	-	TRBJ2-5	-	CAWSVAGRVGTQYF	TGTGCCTGGAGTGTTGCGGGGCGGGTTGGGACCCAGTACTTC
TRBV15	-	TRBJ2-7	-	CATSAADRFGSEQYF	TGTGCCACCAGCGCCGCCGACAGGTTTGGGAGCGAGCAGTACTTC
TRBV7-2	TRBD1	TRBJ2-7	-	CASSQPPGQVSYEQYF	TGTGCCAGCAGCCAACCTCCGGGACAGGTCTCCTACGAGCAGTACTTC